This T cell receptor beta chain is drawn from a study of blood T cell repertoires in COVID-19. Study context: Sample material is recorded as cDNA or gDNA derived from T cells, B-cell-depleted T cells, or PBMCs.

This CDR3 has 14 amino acids. The germline V gene encodes CDR1 ENHRY and CDR2 SYGVKD. Deletions cut 5 bases from V and 3 bases from J, with 12 bases between. Measured with immunoSEQ multiplex PCR; TCRdb has only the in-frame clones, and not every one. The sample records 64,000 or so clones, 82% being singletons. The sequence derives from a human donor in a cohort sampled during active COVID-19. Sequencing input: peripheral blood. J is TRBJ2-3 and V is TRBV10-3, with D possibly matching TRBD2 (5 bases). The CDR3 region has the DNA TGTGCCATCAGTCGGGGTCGGGCGACAGATACGCAGTATTTT. It is translated as CAISRGRATDTQYF.